This T cell receptor beta chain was found in a study of low-dose radiotherapy and immunotherapy resistance in tumors. Across the whole study: Intravenous administration to patients comprised nivolumab at 240 mg every two weeks and ipilimumab at 1 mg/kg every six weeks.

First-strand cDNA used TRAV- and TRBV-specific primers, covering alpha and beta chains. The TCRs were subjected to amplification over around 18 PCR cycles employing a constant-region primer in conjunction with a V-primer adapter. Each CDR3 protein gets one entry after TCRdb re-called the reads with MiXCR. The table lists nearly 95,000 distinct CDR3 sequences, under 9.5% of them singletons. This clonotype was seen only a few times. Time point noted: before trial treatment. This clonotype was obtained from a male donor with prostate cancer. Sequencing used PBMCs, obtained before treatment.

The DNA of the CDR3 is TGTGCCAGCAGTCCTACAGGGAGGGATACGCAGTATTTT. Translating gives CASSPTGRDTQYF. V gene TRBV6-6 combines with J gene TRBJ2-3; D may match TRBD1 or TRBD2 (6 bases each). CDR3 length: 13 amino acids. Trimming stripped 5 bases from V and 6 bases from J, with 12 bases between. Per the germline V gene, CDR1 is MNHNY and CDR2 is SVGAGI (reference sequence).